This T cell receptor beta chain came from a study of CD8 T cells in Susac syndrome (dated by TCRdb to the late 2010s). Background on the whole study: Of the Susac syndrome patients who were sequenced, about eight were in clinical remission while about six had clinically active disease. At blood withdrawal, Susac syndrome patients were therapy-naive, treated with corticosteroids (with IVIg additionally given to some), or treated with IVIg alone. Repertoire sequencing was used to test whether CD8+ T cell activation and differentiation in Susac syndrome was antigen driven.

Concerning this clonotype itself: It lacks a known antigen. Per-base quality was not reported, and no clone a single base away is much larger than it.

CDR1 and CDR2 are drawn from the germline V gene: MDHEN, SYDVKM. V sheds 5 bases and J sheds 0 bases, leaving 10 bases between their ends. The CDR3 has 14 amino acids, counting the end cysteine and phenylalanine. Only the CDR3 DNA is retained, 42 bases long and in frame from the first base. RNA was extracted using the RNeasy kit, and about 0.45 to 1 microgram was reverse transcribed with random hexamers. TCR beta CDR3 regions were amplified with the immunoSEQ multiplex PCR assay covering 54 Vbeta and 13 Jbeta segments. PCR amplification bias was corrected using a synthetic template baseline for primer optimization and computational correction. Concerning the study's data processing: Reads were annotated to V, D and J genes per IMGT and analyzed with immunoSEQ Analyzer, keeping only productive sequences. Clonality was calculated as one minus the Shannon entropy normalized by log2 of the number of productive unique sequences. For each patient and control, public and private clones were evaluated within the 100 most prevalent clones. A clone was defined as Susac-specific if it was absent from the healthy and MS cohorts, from over a thousand published viral clones and from other ImmuneACCESS disease sequences. The public reads were reprocessed in TCRdb via fastp at Q25 and MiXCR, keeping in-frame beta chains. Rows with a matching CDR3 protein are joined into one entry that keeps the most common DNA and genes. The authors' filters were not applied to this entry. The sample table records approximately 260,000 distinct CDR3 sequences; almost 97% of these occur just once. Of the sample, approximately 0.1% falls within the top ten clones.

What the research found in general, with its limitations: The TCR sequencing and HLA analysis was acknowledged to have included a relatively small number of individuals. In patients with Susac syndrome, the CD4+ T cell repertoire showed no detectable clonal expansion.

Peripheral blood CD8+ and CD4+ T cells from healthy donors, Susac syndrome patients and multiple sclerosis patients were profiled by high-throughput TCR beta sequencing. Susac syndrome patients met recently defined diagnostic criteria for definite or probable disease. CD8+ TEMRA cells were enriched by FACS, while bulk CD8+ and CD4+ T cells were purified by magnetic negative isolation. Blood was collected in EDTA tubes and processed within 24 hours, with PBMCs isolated through density gradient centrifugation. PBMCs intended for TCR sequencing were frozen in liquid nitrogen and were later thawed in a 37 degrees C water bath. Purity of sorted or isolated CD4+, CD8+ and CD8+ TEMRA cells was at least 90%.

The material sequenced was CD4+ T cells from PBMCs. The TCR sequence derives from a human donor with Susac syndrome. The rearrangement joined TRBV28 to TRBJ1-2; tentative D gene TRBD1, with 6 bases matching. The DNA sequence is as follows: TGTGCCAGCAGTGAAGGACAGCCTAACTATGGCTACACCTTC. Translated, this is CASSEGQPNYGYTF.